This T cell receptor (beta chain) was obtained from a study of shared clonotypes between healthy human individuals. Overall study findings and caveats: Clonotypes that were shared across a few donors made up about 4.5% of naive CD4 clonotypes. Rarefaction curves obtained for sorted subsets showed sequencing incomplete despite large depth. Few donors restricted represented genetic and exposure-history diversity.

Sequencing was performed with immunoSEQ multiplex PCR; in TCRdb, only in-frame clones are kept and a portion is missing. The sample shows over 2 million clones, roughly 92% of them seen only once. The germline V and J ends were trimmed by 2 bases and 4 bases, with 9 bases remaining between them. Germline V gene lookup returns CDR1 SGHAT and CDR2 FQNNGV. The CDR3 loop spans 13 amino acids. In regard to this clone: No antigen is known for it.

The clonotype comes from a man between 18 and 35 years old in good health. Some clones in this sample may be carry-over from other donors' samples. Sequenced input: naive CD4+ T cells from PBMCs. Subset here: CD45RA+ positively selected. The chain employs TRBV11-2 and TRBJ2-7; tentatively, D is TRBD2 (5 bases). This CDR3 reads CASSLRLAYEQYF. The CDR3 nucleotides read TGTGCCAGCAGCTTAAGGCTAGCTTACGAGCAGTACTTC. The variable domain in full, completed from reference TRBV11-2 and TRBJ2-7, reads EAGVAQSPRYKIIEKRQSVAFWCNPISGHATLYWYQQILGQGPKLLIQFQNNGVVDDSQLPKDRFSAERLKGVDSTLKIQPAKLEDSAVYLCASSLRLAYEQYFGPGTRLTVT.